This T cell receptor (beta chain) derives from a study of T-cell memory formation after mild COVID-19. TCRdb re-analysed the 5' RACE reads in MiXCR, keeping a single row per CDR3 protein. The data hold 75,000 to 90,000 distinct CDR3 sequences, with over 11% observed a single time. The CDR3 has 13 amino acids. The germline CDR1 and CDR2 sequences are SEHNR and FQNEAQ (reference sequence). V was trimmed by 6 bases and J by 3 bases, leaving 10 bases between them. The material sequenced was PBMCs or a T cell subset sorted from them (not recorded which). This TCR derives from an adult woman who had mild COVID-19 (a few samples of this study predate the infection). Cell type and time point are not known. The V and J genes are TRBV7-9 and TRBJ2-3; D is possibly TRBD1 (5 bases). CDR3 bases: TGTGCCAGCAGGATGGCAGGGACAGATACGCAGTATTTT. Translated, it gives CASRMAGTDTQYF.